This T cell receptor beta chain appears in the sequencing data of a study of response to subunit inactivated influenza vaccine. This clonotype was detected only a few times. The CDR3 runs 14 residues. Germline CDR1 and CDR2: LGHNA and YNFKEQ. The V and J ends lost 4 bases and 1 base respectively, with 10 bases between them. MiXCR, applied by TCRdb to the RT-PCR reads, yields one record per CDR3 protein. Here the sample spans roughly 780,000 distinct CDR3 sequences, 18% being singletons. The starting material was PBMCs from blood, obtained around 5 days after vaccination. The chain recombines TRBV4-2 with TRBJ1-1; D perhaps matches TRBD1 (5 bases). This sequence was found in a man aged 45-65 years who received an inactivated influenza vaccine. The CDR3, as DNA: TGTGCCAGCAGCCTCCCGGACACGAACACTGAAGCTTTCTTT. Translation: CASSLPDTNTEAFF.